This T cell receptor (beta chain) is from a study of blood T cells in healthy people across ages. Total RNA, at least 5 micrograms per sample, was extracted from PBMCs. Trimming shortened V by 0 bases and J by 6 bases, and 10 bases separated the two germline ends. The CDR3 is made up of 14 amino acids. Germline lookup yields CDR1 MNHNY and CDR2 SVGAGI (reference sequence). Alongside a J-beta primer mix, a sample-barcoded 5' primer served in a second PCR lasting about 7 to 12 cycles. All samples gave at least 3 million CDR3-containing paired-end reads. From the 5' RACE reads, TCRdb called clonotypes with MiXCR, one entry per CDR3 protein. The table has hundreds of thousands of distinct CDR3 sequences, 20% to 30% seen once. This clonotype came up a few times. This sample also appeared in a second study, on T cells of mothers and their children. That work states: M1S, a second-PCR primer, added sample barcodes and 2-4 random nucleotides. Each mother gave over 8.5 million TCR beta CDR3 reads; each child, several million.

This TCR came from a boy under 18 in good health. The J gene is TRBJ2-3, the V gene TRBV6-6; D is perhaps TRBD2 (5 bases). Sequences were obtained from blood. DNA for the CDR3: TGTGCCAGCAGTTACTCGACCGGGGAGGATACGCAGTATTTT. Translation gives CASSYSTGEDTQYF.